Each of the 30 T cell receptor beta chains below was sequenced from the same sample in a study of CD8+CD57+ T cells in acquired aplastic anemia. CD8+CD57+ cell expansion, shown by flow cytometry, had occurred in the patients selected for sequencing. The template for TCR beta VDJ and CDR3 sequence profiling was genomic DNA. One entry per CDR3 protein, called by TCRdb with MiXCR from the reads. The table includes 200,000 to 250,000 distinct CDR3 sequences, 55% to 65% detected once. Material: sorted CD4+, CD8+, or CD8+CD57+ T cells (not recorded which) from PBMCs. These receptor sequences come from a human donor with aplastic anemia.

This chain uses TRBV28 with TRBJ1-2, with D hard to call. This CDR3 has 14 residues. The ends were cut back, 7 bases at V and 4 bases at J, with 16 bases in the middle. The germline CDR1 and CDR2 sequences are MDHEN and SYDVKM. The CDR3 region is CASNSQRLGYGYTF. As DNA, the CDR3 is TGTGCCAGCAACTCACAAAGGTTGGGCTATGGCTACACCTTC.

CDR3 nucleotide sequence: TGTGCCAGCAGCTTAATCTCGTGGGGCAGCAACACTGAAGCTTTCTTT. It translates to CASSLISWGSNTEAFF. The chain uses TRBV7-9 and TRBJ1-1, with a possible D match to TRBD1 (5 bases). Germline CDR1 and CDR2: SEHNR and FQNEAQ (reference sequence). V was shortened by 2 bases and J by 2 bases, with 15 bases between the two germline ends. The CDR3 runs to 16 residues.

The V and J genes are TRBV7-3 and TRBJ2-1; D uncertain. V lost 2 bases to trimming and J lost 9 bases, with 5 bases between them. The germline V gene has CDR1 SGHTA and CDR2 FQGTGA. This CDR3 comprises 11 residues. CDR3 sequence (DNA): TGTGCCAGCAGCTTATTTAGTGAGCAGTTCTTC. Protein: CASSLFSEQFF.

The rearrangement links TRBV7-9 to TRBJ2-7, with D perhaps TRBD1 (5 bases). There are 15 residues in the CDR3. Per germline, CDR1 SEHNR and CDR2 FQNEAQ (reference sequence). The ends were cut back, 1 base at V and 4 bases at J, with 14 bases in the middle. The CDR3 DNA sequence: TGTGCCAGCAGCTTAGAAAGGGGTCCGTGGTACGAGCAGTACTTC. It specifies CASSLERGPWYEQYF. Together with reference TRBV7-9 and TRBJ2-7, the CDR3 gives the full variable domain: DTGVSQNPRHKITKRGQNVTFRCDPISEHNRLYWYRQTLGQGPEFLTYFQNEAQLEKSRLLSDRFSAERPKGSFSTLEIQRTEQGDSAMYLCASSLERGPWYEQYFGPGTRLTVT.

The rearrangement links TRBV7-9 to TRBJ2-7; D is perhaps TRBD1 or TRBD2 (5 bases each). Germline V gene lookup returns CDR1 SEHNR and CDR2 FQNEAQ (reference sequence). The CDR3 runs to 15 residues. The V gene lost 5 bases and the J gene lost 3 bases, with 17 bases spanning the gap. The CDR3 region has the DNA TGTGCCAGCAGCCCCCGGGCCGGGGCAGACTACGAGCAGTACTTC. Translated: CASSPRAGADYEQYF.

The table lists this clonotype with a few counts. This chain uses TRBV9 with TRBJ1-1, with 7 positions matching TRBD1. The germline V gene has CDR1 SGDLS and CDR2 YYNGEE. The CDR3 sequence is 15 residues long. Trimming cost V 4 bases and J 0 bases; bases outside gene matches: 6. CDR3: CASSPRTGMNTEAFF. In DNA, the CDR3 is TGTGCCAGCAGCCCAAGGACAGGTATGAACACTGAAGCTTTCTTT.

Details on this clonotype: One end of the junction is discordant with germline, which a read error may explain. CDR3 region: CASSRDFNSPLHF. The CDR3, as DNA: TGCGCCAGCAGCAGGGACTTTAATTCGCCCCTCCACTTT. This rearrangement joins TRBV5-1 to TRBJ1-6; D is possibly TRBD1 (5 bases). The CDR3 contains 13 residues. From germline, CDR1 is SGHRS and CDR2 YFSETQ.

The rearrangement links TRBV20-1 to TRBJ1-1; D is possibly TRBD1 (5 bases). Germline V gene sequence: CDR1 DFQATT, CDR2 SNEGSKA (reference sequence). This CDR3 is 12 amino acids long. The V end lost 7 bases, the J end lost 7 bases, and 16 bases lay between the germline ends. Here the CDR3 DNA reads TGCAGTGTAGGAGACAGAATCAGTGAAGCTTTCTTT. Translation: CSVGDRISEAFF.

This clonotype showed up just a few times. At one of its ends the junction is not consistent with the germline gene, which may arise from a read error. V gene TRBV4-1 combines with J gene TRBJ1-3; D remains ambiguous. The CDR3 contains 12 residues. Looked up from germline, CDR1 is MGHRA and CDR2 is YSYEKL. The chain's CDR3 is CASTQREATIYF. The CDR3 nucleotides are TGTGCCAGCACCCAGAGGGAGGCCACCATATATTTT.

Only a few counts were recorded for this clonotype. The gene calls are TRBV20-1 and TRBJ1-1, with TRBD1 matching over 8 bases. Germline V lookup: CDR1 DFQATT, CDR2 SNEGSKA (reference sequence). The CDR3 covers 14 residues. The J segment lost 6 bases and the V segment lost 1 base, leaving 7 bases of the junction unmatched. CDR3 in amino acids: CSARGQGIAAEAFF. The CDR3 DNA follows: TGCAGTGCTAGAGGACAGGGGATAGCTGCTGAAGCTTTCTTT.

The chain combines TRBV14 with TRBJ2-7; D possibly corresponds to TRBD1 (6 bases). Germline V CDR1 and CDR2: SGHDN, FVKESK. This CDR3 region has 14 residues. V shed 1 base and J shed 8 bases, with 15 bases lying between them. CDR3 sequence (DNA): TGTGCCAGCAGCCAAGTCGTCAGGGGTACAAAGCAGTACTTC. This sequence encodes CASSQVVRGTKQYF. The full variable domain, with the rest looked up from reference TRBV14 and TRBJ2-7, is EAGVTQFPSHSVIEKGQTVTLRCDPISGHDNLYWYRRVMGKEIKFLLHFVKESKQDESGMPNNRFLAERTGGTYSTLKVQPAELEDSGVYFCASSQVVRGTKQYFGPGTRLTVT.

The V gene is TRBV24-1, the J gene TRBJ2-6; 8 nucleotides line up with TRBD1. J was trimmed by 2 bases and V by 4 bases; bases with no gene match: 12. This CDR3 comprises 19 residues. Germline CDR1 and CDR2: KGHDR and SFDVKD. The CDR3 region has the DNA TGTGCCACCAGTGACCACGGCGACAGGGGATCGGCTGGGGCCAACGTCCTGACTTTC. This codes for CATSDHGDRGSAGANVLTF.

This chain joins TRBV11-2 and TRBJ2-1; TRBD2 matches 9 bases. The ends lost 3 bases at V and 7 bases at J; junction bases unmatched: 7. There are 15 residues in the CDR3. Looked up from germline, CDR1 is SGHAT and CDR2 is FQNNGV. The CDR3 loop reads CASSFVSGRGNEQFF. The CDR3 coding sequence is TGTGCCAGCAGCTTCGTTAGCGGGAGAGGGAATGAGCAGTTCTTC.

V gene TRBV29-1 combines with J gene TRBJ2-7; D is possibly TRBD1 or TRBD2 (6 bases each). In germline, CDR1 is SQVTM, CDR2 ANQGSEA. Between the trimmed V and J ends, which lost 5 bases and 1 base, there was a span of 12 bases. The CDR3 loop spans 13 amino acids. The DNA of the CDR3 is TGCAGCGTTAGAGGGGGGCCGTCCTACGAGCAGTACTTC. Protein product: CSVRGGPSYEQYF.

The chain carries TRBV29-1 and TRBJ2-7; TRBD2 agrees at 7 bases. The CDR3 extends over 14 amino acids. The germline V gene encodes CDR1 SQVTM and CDR2 ANQGSEA. With V trimmed by 4 bases and J by 3 bases, 9 bases remained unmatched. The CDR3 region has the DNA TGCAGCGTTGCCCCCCTAGCGGACCACTACGAGCAGTACTTC. Translated, it gives CSVAPLADHYEQYF.

Regarding this clonotype: Germline is not matched at one junction end, which may reflect a read error. The V gene is TRBV7-2, the J gene TRBJ2-1, with D unclear. This CDR3 has 13 amino acids. Germline CDR1 reads SGHTA; CDR2 reads FQGNSA. The CDR3: CASSFELGNEQLF. The DNA for the CDR3 is TGTGCCAGCAGCTTCGAGTTAGGCAATGAGCAGTTATTC.

As DNA, the CDR3 is TGTGCCAGCAGCCAGACGGCAGATACGCAGTATTTT. This sequence encodes CASSQTADTQYF. The chain couples TRBV7-9 to TRBJ2-3; D is unresolved. The V gene's germline CDR1 is SEHNR and CDR2 FQNEAQ (reference sequence). This CDR3 is built from 12 residues. Trimming pared 5 bases from V and 4 bases from J, leaving 7 bases between.

This rearrangement joins TRBV5-4 to TRBJ2-4; 9 bases agree with TRBD2. Looked up from germline, CDR1 is SGHNT and CDR2 is YYREEE (reference sequence). V lost 0 bases, J lost 4 bases, and 8 bases stayed unmatched. This CDR3 has 17 residues. The CDR3 coding sequence is TGTGCCAGCAGCTTGGAGACTAGCGGCACCCCTAAAAACATTCAGTACTTC. The encoded protein is CASSLETSGTPKNIQYF.

The chain employs TRBV7-8 and TRBJ2-1, with 7 positions matching TRBD2. V lost 5 bases and J lost 4; bases outside the gene matches: 8. Germline loops: CDR1 SGHVS, CDR2 FQNEAQ. The CDR3 spans 15 residues. The CDR3 DNA sequence: TGTGCCAGCAGCCCATATAGCGGGCCTTACAATGAGCAGTTCTTC. This translates into CASSPYSGPYNEQFF.

V gene TRBV10-3 combines with J gene TRBJ2-7, with 10 bases that match TRBD2. The CDR3 extends over 14 amino acids. Trimming cost V 3 bases and J 3 bases; bases outside gene matches: 2. Germline loops: CDR1 ENHRY, CDR2 SYGVKD. The CDR3 sequence: CAISESSGGYEQYF. CDR3 coding DNA: TGTGCCATCAGTGAATCTAGCGGGGGCTACGAGCAGTACTTC.

The chain couples TRBV20-1 to TRBJ2-3; possibly TRBD2 for D (6 bases). V was shortened by 5 bases and J by 1 base, with 13 bases between the two germline ends. The CDR3 length is 14 residues. The germline V gene has CDR1 DFQATT and CDR2 SNEGSKA (reference sequence). The CDR3 DNA reads as TGCAGTGCTTCGGGTAGCGGAGGCACAGATACGCAGTATTTT. This gives the protein CSASGSGGTDTQYF.

This clonotype was recorded a few times. The chain is built from TRBV15 and TRBJ2-6, with TRBD2 identical over 7 bases. The CDR3 contains 17 residues. V lost 3 bases, J lost 0 bases, and 5 bases stayed unmatched. Looked up from germline, CDR1 is LNHNV and CDR2 is YYDKDF (reference sequence). The CDR3 region is CATSSTGEGSGANVLTF. Written as DNA, the CDR3 is TGTGCCACCAGCAGTACCGGGGAGGGCTCTGGGGCCAACGTCCTGACTTTC.

This rearrangement joins TRBV24-1 to TRBJ2-1; D may be TRBD2 (5 bases). This CDR3 comprises 13 residues. Germline values: CDR1 KGHDR, CDR2 SFDVKD. Deletions cut 5 bases from V and 7 bases from J, with 11 bases between. CDR3 nucleotides: TGTGCCACCAGTGGATCCGGCGGGAATGAGCAGTTCTTC. Protein product: CATSGSGGNEQFF.

The chain is built from TRBV20-1 and TRBJ2-7; the match to TRBD1 covers 9 bases. CDR3 length: 13 residues. Germline CDR1 DFQATT, CDR2 SNEGSKA (reference sequence). Written as DNA, the CDR3 is TGCAGCGCTCCGGGACAGGGAGTGGCCGAGCAGTACTTC. Its protein product is CSAPGQGVAEQYF.

The chain has TRBV15 and TRBJ1-1; D possibly corresponds to TRBD1 (5 bases). CDR3 size: 13 residues. The V and J ends lost 3 bases and 6 bases respectively, with 11 bases between them. Per germline, CDR1 LNHNV and CDR2 YYDKDF (reference sequence). CDR3 protein: CATSRMTDAEAFF. In nucleotides, the CDR3 is TGTGCCACCAGCAGGATGACAGACGCTGAAGCTTTCTTT. Combining the CDR3 with reference TRBV15 and TRBJ1-1 gives the whole variable domain DAMVIQNPRYQVTQFGKPVTLSCSQTLNHNVMYWYQQKSSQAPKLLFHYYDKDFNNEADTPDNFQSRRPNTSFCFLDIRSPGLGDTAMYLCATSRMTDAEAFFGQGTRLTVV.

In its sample, this clonotype was seen a few times. In DNA, the CDR3 is TGTGCCAGCAGTGAGGATAGGTACGGTCAGCCCCAGCATTTT. Translating it yields CASSEDRYGQPQHF. The chain joins TRBV2 to TRBJ1-5; D gene uncertain. V was shortened by 3 bases and J by 6 bases, with 12 bases between the two germline ends. The CDR3 spans 14 residues. From germline, CDR1 is SNHLY and CDR2 FYNNEI.

This clonotype was seen repeatedly, ten times or more. This sequence joins TRBV20-1 and TRBJ2-3; D possibly corresponds to TRBD2 (6 bases). V dropped 3 bases and J dropped 7 bases, with 20 bases sitting between them. There are 15 residues in the CDR3. Germline V gene sequence: CDR1 DFQATT, CDR2 SNEGSKA (reference sequence). This chain's CDR3 is CSARALEGTHYTQYF. The DNA for the CDR3 is TGCAGTGCTAGGGCCCTGGAGGGCACACACTATACGCAGTATTTT.

The chain links TRBV24-1 to TRBJ1-2; 7 bases are a match to TRBD1. J gave up 2 bases and V 3 bases, and 5 bases lay outside the gene matches. From germline, CDR1 is KGHDR and CDR2 SFDVKD. The CDR3 has 15 residues. The CDR3 loop reads CATSDGDRTNYGYTF. The CDR3 DNA is TGTGCCACCAGTGATGGGGACAGAACGAACTATGGCTACACCTTC.

The chain combines TRBV5-1 with TRBJ1-2; D is uncertain. The CDR3 extends over 14 amino acids. The germline V gene has CDR1 SGHRS and CDR2 YFSETQ. Trimming took off 1 base at V and 0 bases at J, with 7 bases between the two ends. CDR3 amino acids: CASSLSQANYGYTF. As DNA, the CDR3 is TGCGCCAGCAGCTTGAGTCAGGCTAACTATGGCTACACCTTC.

This clonotype occurred a few times. This could be a read error, since a much larger clone is one nucleotide away. The gene calls are TRBV5-6 and TRBJ1-1; 9 nucleotides line up with TRBD1. This CDR3 contains 15 residues. Per the germline V gene, CDR1 is SGHDT and CDR2 is YYEEEE. The CDR3, as DNA: TGTGCCAGCAGCTTGGCCGGGACAGGGCACACTGGAGCTTTCTTT. Protein sequence: CASSLAGTGHTGAFF. The full variable domain, in which reference TRBV5-6 and TRBJ1-1 provide the parts outside the CDR3, is DAGVTQSPTHLIKTRGQQVTLRCSPKSGHDTVSWYQQALGQGPQFIFQYYEEEERQRGNFPDRFSGHQFPNYSSELNVNALLLGDSALYLCASSLAGTGHTGAFFGQGTRLTVV.